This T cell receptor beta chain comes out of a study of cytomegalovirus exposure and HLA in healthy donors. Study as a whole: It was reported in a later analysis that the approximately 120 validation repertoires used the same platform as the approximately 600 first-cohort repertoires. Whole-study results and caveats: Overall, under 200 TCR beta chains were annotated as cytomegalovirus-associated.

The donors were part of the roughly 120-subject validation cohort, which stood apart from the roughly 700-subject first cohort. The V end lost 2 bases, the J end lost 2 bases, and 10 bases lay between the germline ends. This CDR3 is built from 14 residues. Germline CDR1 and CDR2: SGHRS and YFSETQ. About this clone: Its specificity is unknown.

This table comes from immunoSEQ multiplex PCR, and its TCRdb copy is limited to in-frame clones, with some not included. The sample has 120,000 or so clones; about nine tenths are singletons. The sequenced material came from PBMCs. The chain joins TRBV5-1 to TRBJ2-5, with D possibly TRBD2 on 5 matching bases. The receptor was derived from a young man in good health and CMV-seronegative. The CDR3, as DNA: TGCGCCAGCAGCTTCTTCGGGAAGCAAGAGACCCAGTACTTC. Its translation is CASSFFGKQETQYF.